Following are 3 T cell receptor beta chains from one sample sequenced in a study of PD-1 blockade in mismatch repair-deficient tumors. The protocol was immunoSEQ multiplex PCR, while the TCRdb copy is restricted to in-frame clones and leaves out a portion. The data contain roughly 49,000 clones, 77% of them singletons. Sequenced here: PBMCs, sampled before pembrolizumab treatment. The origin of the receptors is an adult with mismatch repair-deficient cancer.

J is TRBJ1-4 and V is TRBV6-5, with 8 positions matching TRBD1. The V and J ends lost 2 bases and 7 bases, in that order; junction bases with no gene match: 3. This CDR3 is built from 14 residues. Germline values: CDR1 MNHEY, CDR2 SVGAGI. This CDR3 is CASSYRQGAEKLFF. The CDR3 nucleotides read TGTGCCAGCAGTTACCGGCAGGGGGCTGAAAAACTGTTTTTT.

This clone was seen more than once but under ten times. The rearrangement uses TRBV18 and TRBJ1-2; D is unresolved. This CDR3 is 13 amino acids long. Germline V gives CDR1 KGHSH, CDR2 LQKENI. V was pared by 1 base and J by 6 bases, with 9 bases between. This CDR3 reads CASSPQGEDGYTF. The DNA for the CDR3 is TGTGCCAGCTCACCACAGGGCGAGGATGGCTACACCTTC.

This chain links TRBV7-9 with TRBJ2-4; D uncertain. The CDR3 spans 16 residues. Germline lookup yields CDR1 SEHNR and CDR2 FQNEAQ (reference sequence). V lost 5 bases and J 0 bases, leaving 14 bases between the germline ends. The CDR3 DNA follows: TGTGCCAGCAGCCCTCATTTAGGAAGAGCCAAAAACATTCAGTACTTC. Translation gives CASSPHLGRAKNIQYF.